This T cell receptor (beta chain) was retrieved from a study of cytomegalovirus exposure and HLA in healthy donors. Broader study findings: A later analysis showed TCR association rates differing by HLA locus, peaking at DRB1 and lowest at HLA-C.

This clone was observed once. Its antigen is as yet unknown. At one of its ends the junction is not consistent with the germline gene, which may arise from a read error. Germline V CDR1 and CDR2: SGHTA, FQGTGA. The CDR3 is 13 amino acids. Healthy donors of bone marrow made up the group. Unrecorded for this donor was the CMV serostatus. PCR was performed using 60 Vbeta and 13 Jbeta primers. Data came from immunoSEQ multiplex PCR; TCRdb stores just in-frame clones and leaves some out. The table lists tens of thousands of clones, roughly 50% of them singletons, with around 11% in the top ten. The chain couples TRBV7-3 to TRBJ1-3; 9 positions match TRBD1. Sample: PBMCs. The clonotype was recovered from a human donor in good health. The CDR3 spells CASSPSPGTGIDF. The CDR3 region has the DNA TGTGCCAGCAGCCCGTCCCCTGGGACAGGGATCGATTTT. Looking up the rest from reference TRBV7-3 and TRBJ1-3 gives the full variable domain: GAGVSQTPSNKVTEKGKYVELRCDPISGHTALYWYRQSLGQGPEFLIYFQGTGAADDSGLPNDRFFAVRPEGSVSTLKIQRTERGDSAVYLCASSPSPGTGIDFGEGSWLTVV.